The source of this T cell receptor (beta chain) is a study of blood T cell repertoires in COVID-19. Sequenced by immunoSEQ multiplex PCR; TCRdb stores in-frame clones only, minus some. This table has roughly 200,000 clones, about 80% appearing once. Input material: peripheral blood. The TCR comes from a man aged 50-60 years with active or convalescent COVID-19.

The CDR3 reads CASSLPGTTTPEQFF. Here the CDR3 DNA reads TGTGCCAGCAGCTTGCCCGGGACTACCACCCCTGAGCAGTTCTTC. The chain has TRBV7-3 and TRBJ2-1, with TRBD2 matching 7 bases. Trimming at V came to 3 bases and at J to 9 bases, leaving 11 bases not matched to a gene. The CDR3 sequence is 15 residues long. Germline values: CDR1 SGHTA, CDR2 FQGTGA.